The count of the clone carrying this T cell receptor beta chain is one. Its antigen is unknown. The data originate from a study of cytotoxic CD8 clonotypes in ibrutinib-treated CLL. On the study more broadly: 11 relapsed/refractory, some 14 treatment-naive; under 18 IGHV unmutated. Study-wide results and limits: Public clonotypes, found uncommonly, either contracted or stayed stable on treatment. Clonality increased at ibrutinib response and stayed stable in sustained remission. At progression, however, it fell back toward baseline.

Cryopreserved PBMCs yielded approximately 1.9 micrograms of genomic DNA for TCR beta libraries. This table comes from immunoSEQ multiplex PCR, and its TCRdb copy is limited to in-frame clones, with some not included. The table includes approximately 100,000 clones, about 72% detected once. The CDR3 is made up of 16 amino acids. Germline V lookup: CDR1 LNHDA, CDR2 SQIVND (reference sequence). V shed 6 bases, J shed 8 bases, and the junction held 17 bases outside the gene matches. Sequencing was performed on PBMCs, taken after 12 months of ibrutinib treatment. The origin of this receptor is a human donor with chronic lymphocytic leukemia. The chain combines TRBV19 with TRBJ1-2; TRBD1 matches at 8 bases. The CDR3 spells CASSRSTGGSIAGYTF. The CDR3 bases are TGTGCCAGTAGCCGATCCACAGGGGGGAGTATAGCGGGCTACACCTTC.